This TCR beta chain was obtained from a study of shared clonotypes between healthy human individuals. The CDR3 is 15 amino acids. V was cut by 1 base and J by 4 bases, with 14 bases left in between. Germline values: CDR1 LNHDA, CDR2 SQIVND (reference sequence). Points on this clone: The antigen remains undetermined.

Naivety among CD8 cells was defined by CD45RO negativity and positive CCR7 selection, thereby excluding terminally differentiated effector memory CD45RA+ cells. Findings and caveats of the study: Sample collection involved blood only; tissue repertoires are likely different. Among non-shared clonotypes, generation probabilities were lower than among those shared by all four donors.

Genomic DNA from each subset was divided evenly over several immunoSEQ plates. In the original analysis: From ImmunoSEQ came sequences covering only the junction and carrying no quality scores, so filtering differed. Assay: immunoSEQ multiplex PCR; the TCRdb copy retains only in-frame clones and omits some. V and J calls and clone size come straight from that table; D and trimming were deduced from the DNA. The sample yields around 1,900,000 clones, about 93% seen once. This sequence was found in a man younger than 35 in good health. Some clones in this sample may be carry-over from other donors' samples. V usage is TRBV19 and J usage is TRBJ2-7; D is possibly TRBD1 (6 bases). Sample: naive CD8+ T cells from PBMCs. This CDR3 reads CASSIGSRGSYEQYF. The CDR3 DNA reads TGTGCCAGTAGTATAGGGTCCAGGGGATCGTACGAGCAGTACTTC.